The 11 T cell receptor beta chains listed next were all sequenced from one sample in a study of blood T cell repertoires in COVID-19. The method was immunoSEQ multiplex PCR; TCRdb's version includes in-frame clones alone and lacks a portion of them. Of over 130,000 clones listed, 75% to 90% are singletons. The sample was peripheral blood. These TCRs come from a woman between 55 and 75 years old with active or convalescent COVID-19.

The chain links TRBV18 to TRBJ1-5; no reliable D call. The germline V and J ends were trimmed by 3 bases and 0 bases, with 12 bases remaining between them. The CDR3 runs to 16 residues. The germline V gene has CDR1 KGHSH and CDR2 LQKENI. This CDR3 reads CASSPNRGDSNQPQHF. DNA for the CDR3: TGTGCCAGCTCACCGAACCGGGGTGATAGCAATCAGCCCCAGCATTTT.

This chain connects TRBV3-1 (or the pseudogene TRBV3-2) to TRBJ2-2; D is perhaps TRBD1 (6 bases). Germline lookup yields CDR1 LGHDT and CDR2 YNNKEL (reference sequence). CDR3 size: 16 residues. Deletions cut 0 bases from V and 5 bases from J, with 13 bases between. The CDR3 region is CASSQERTGMTGELFF. In DNA, the CDR3 is TGTGCCAGCAGCCAAGAGAGAACAGGGATGACCGGGGAGCTGTTTTTT.

V usage is TRBV7-2 and J usage is TRBJ1-2; 8 bases align to TRBD1. Trimming removed 0 bases from V and 5 bases from J; junction bases left unmatched: 8. The CDR3 sequence is 16 residues long. From germline, CDR1 is SGHTA and CDR2 FQGNSA. The CDR3 coding sequence is TGTGCCAGCAGCTTAGCAGGACAGGGAACCCGATATGGCTACACCTTC. Its protein is CASSLAGQGTRYGYTF.

This chain connects TRBV29-1 to TRBJ1-5; tentative D call: TRBD1 (5 bases). Trimming stripped 3 bases from V and 1 base from J, with 13 bases between. There are 15 residues in the CDR3. Germline assignment: CDR1 SQVTM and CDR2 ANQGSEA. The CDR3 coding sequence is TGCAGCGTTGATTTCCGTCGGGGGAGCAATCAGCCCCAGCATTTT. Protein product: CSVDFRRGSNQPQHF.

The chain employs TRBV5-6 and TRBJ2-7, with D maybe TRBD1 (6 bases). The germline V gene has CDR1 SGHDT and CDR2 YYEEEE. Trimming cost V 2 bases and J 3 bases, with 18 bases left between them. The CDR3 covers 16 residues. The CDR3, as DNA: TGTGCCAGCAGCTTTTCAGGGGTGGGGTCAAGCTACGAGCAGTACTTC. As protein: CASSFSGVGSSYEQYF.

This clone has only one observation. The CDR3 DNA is TGCAGCGCCGGACAGGGGACGCACACTGAAGCTTTCTTT. The encoded protein is CSAGQGTHTEAFF. V is TRBV29-1 and J is TRBJ1-1; 9 bases agree with TRBD1. Germline loops: CDR1 SQVTM, CDR2 ANQGSEA. The CDR3 runs 13 residues. Trimming cost V 7 bases and J 3 bases; bases outside gene matches: 6. The whole variable domain, remainder taken from reference TRBV29-1 and TRBJ1-1, is SAVISQKPSRDICQRGTSLTIQCQVDSQVTMMFWYRQQPGQSLTLIATANQGSEATYESGFVIDKFPISRPNLTFSTLTVSNMSPEDSSIYLCSAGQGTHTEAFFGQGTRLTVV.

The chain carries TRBV6-1 and TRBJ2-5; possible D gene TRBD2, 5 bases. V gave up 0 bases and J gave up 7 bases, with 18 bases separating them. This CDR3 region has 16 residues. Germline V gene lookup returns CDR1 MNHNS and CDR2 SASEGT. The CDR3 loop reads CASSEAASGVGGTQYF. The CDR3 DNA follows: TGTGCCAGCAGTGAAGCGGCCTCCGGGGTCGGAGGGACCCAGTACTTC.

The chain employs TRBV19 and TRBJ1-5; TRBD1 aligns across 7 bases. In germline, CDR1 is LNHDA, CDR2 SQIVND (reference sequence). V lost 3 bases and J lost 7; bases outside the gene matches: 9. The CDR3 sequence is 15 residues long. The DNA for the CDR3 is TGTGCCAGTAGTATTGAACAGGGGAACGGCCAGCCCCAGCATTTT. Protein sequence: CASSIEQGNGQPQHF.

This clone was observed a few times. This chain links TRBV6-5 with TRBJ2-7, with D perhaps matching TRBD1 (5 bases). Germline V gene data show CDR1 as MNHEY and CDR2 as SVGAGI. Deletions cut 6 bases from V and 3 bases from J, with 12 bases between. CDR3 length: 13 residues. The CDR3 DNA sequence: TGTGCCAGCAGCGGAGACAGCCACTACGAGCAGTACTTC. Amino acids: CASSGDSHYEQYF.

The gene calls are TRBV5-1 and TRBJ1-4, with TRBD1 matching over 8 bases. With 4 bases clipped from V and 6 bases from J, the junction kept 5 bases outside the gene matches. Germline values: CDR1 SGHRS, CDR2 YFSETQ. CDR3 length: 14 residues. The CDR3 DNA is TGCGCCAGCAGCCGGACAGGGACGGATGAAAAACTGTTTTTT. Encoded protein: CASSRTGTDEKLFF.

The V gene is TRBV19, the J gene TRBJ1-2; 8 positions match TRBD1. The J segment lost 4 bases and the V segment lost 5 bases, leaving 6 bases of the junction unmatched. The CDR3 totals 14 residues. Germline-derived CDR1 and CDR2 are LNHDA and SQIVND (reference sequence). This chain's CDR3 is CASSQQGELYGYTF. CDR3 DNA: TGTGCCAGTAGTCAACAGGGGGAACTCTATGGCTACACCTTC.